The clone carrying this TCR beta chain was found many times. The antigen is unknown. This specimen belongs to a study of early T cells in non-severe SARS-CoV-2 infection. Background on the study: Whole-blood bulk RNA, unsorted, was sequenced, and chains were unpaired. Whole-study results and caveats: VDJdb matching skewed toward anti-spike CD8 responses, missing private and CD4 specificities.

Unique molecular identifiers (one per individual cDNA molecule) were attached. TCRdb called the 5' RACE reads again in MiXCR, with one record for every CDR3 protein. Of tens of thousands of distinct CDR3 sequences listed, 5.5% to 6.5% were seen once; the top ten hold 9.5% to 15%. V was pared by 3 bases and J by 0 bases, with 11 bases between. CDR1 is LNHDA and CDR2 is SQIVND in the germline V gene (reference sequence). CDR3 length equals 16 residues. The sequenced material came from whole blood. The clonotype comes from an adult who was a healthcare worker with PCR-confirmed SARS-CoV-2 infection or an uninfected control (not recorded which). The chain links TRBV19 to TRBJ1-4; D might be TRBD1 (5 bases). The CDR3: CASSITRESTNEKLFF. The CDR3 nucleotides are TGTGCCAGTAGTATCACCAGGGAGTCAACTAATGAAAAACTGTTTTTT. The full variable domain, rest sourced from reference TRBV19 and TRBJ1-4, is DGGITQSPKYLFRKEGQNVTLSCEQNLNHDAMYWYRQDPGQGLRLIYYSQIVNDFQKGDIAEGYSVSREKKESFPLTVTSAQKNPTAFYLCASSITRESTNEKLFFGSGTQLSVL.